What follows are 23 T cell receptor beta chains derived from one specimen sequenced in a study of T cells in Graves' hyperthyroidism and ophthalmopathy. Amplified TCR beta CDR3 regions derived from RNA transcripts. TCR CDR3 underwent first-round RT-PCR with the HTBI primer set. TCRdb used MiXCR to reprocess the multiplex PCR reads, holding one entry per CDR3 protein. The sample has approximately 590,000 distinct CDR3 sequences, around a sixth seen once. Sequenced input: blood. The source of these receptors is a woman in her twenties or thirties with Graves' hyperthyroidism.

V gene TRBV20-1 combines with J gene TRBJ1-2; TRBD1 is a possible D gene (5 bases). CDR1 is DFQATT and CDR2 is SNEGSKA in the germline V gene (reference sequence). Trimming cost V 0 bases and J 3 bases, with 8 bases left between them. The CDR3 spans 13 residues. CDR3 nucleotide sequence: TGCAGTGCTAGAGATGACAGCTACTATGGCTACACCTTC. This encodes CSARDDSYYGYTF.

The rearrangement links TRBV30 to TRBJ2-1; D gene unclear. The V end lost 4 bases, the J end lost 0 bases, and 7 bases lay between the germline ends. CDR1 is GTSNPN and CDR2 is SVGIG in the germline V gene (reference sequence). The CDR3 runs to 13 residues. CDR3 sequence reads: CAWIGTSYNEQFF. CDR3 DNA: TGTGCCTGGATTGGAACCTCCTACAATGAGCAGTTCTTC.

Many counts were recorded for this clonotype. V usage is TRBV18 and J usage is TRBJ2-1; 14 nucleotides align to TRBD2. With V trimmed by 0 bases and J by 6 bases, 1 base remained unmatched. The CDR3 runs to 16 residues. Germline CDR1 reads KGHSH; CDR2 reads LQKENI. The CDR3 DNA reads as TGTGCCAGCTCACCACCGGGACTAGCGGGAGTCAATGAGCAGTTCTTC. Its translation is CASSPPGLAGVNEQFF.

In DNA form, the CDR3 reads TGTGCCAGCAGTGAATCCTACACGTACGGGGGGCAGGTAGCCAAAAACATTCAGTACTTC. Its translation: CASSESYTYGGQVAKNIQYF. The genes are TRBV6-1 and TRBJ2-4; maybe TRBD2 (7 bases). Germline CDR1 reads MNHNS; CDR2 reads SASEGT. The ends were cut back, 2 bases at V and 0 bases at J, with 23 bases in the middle. This CDR3 has 20 residues.

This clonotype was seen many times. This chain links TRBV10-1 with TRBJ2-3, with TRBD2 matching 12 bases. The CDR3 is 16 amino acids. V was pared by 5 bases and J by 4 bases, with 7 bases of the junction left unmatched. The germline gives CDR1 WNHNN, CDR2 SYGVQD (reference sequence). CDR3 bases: TGCGCCAGCAGTTTCAAGACTAGCGGGAGTCCAGATACGCAGTATTTT. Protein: CASSFKTSGSPDTQYF.

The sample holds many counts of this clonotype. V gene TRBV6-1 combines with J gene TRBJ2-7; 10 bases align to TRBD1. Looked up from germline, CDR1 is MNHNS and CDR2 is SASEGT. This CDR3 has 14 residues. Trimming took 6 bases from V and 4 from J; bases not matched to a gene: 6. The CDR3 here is CASSVDRGIYEQYF. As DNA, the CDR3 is TGTGCCAGCAGCGTGGACAGGGGGATTTACGAGCAGTACTTC.

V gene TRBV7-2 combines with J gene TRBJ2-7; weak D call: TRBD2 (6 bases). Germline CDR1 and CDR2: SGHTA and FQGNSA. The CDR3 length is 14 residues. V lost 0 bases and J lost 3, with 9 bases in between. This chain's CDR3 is CASSLAASVYEQYF. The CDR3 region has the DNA TGTGCCAGCAGCTTAGCGGCTAGCGTCTACGAGCAGTACTTC.

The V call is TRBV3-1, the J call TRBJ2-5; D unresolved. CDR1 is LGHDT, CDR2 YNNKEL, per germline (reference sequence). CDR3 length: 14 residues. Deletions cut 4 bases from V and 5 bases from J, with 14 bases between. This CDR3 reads CASSLGHLGETQYF. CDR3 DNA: TGTGCCAGCAGCCTAGGCCATCTAGGGGAGACCCAGTACTTC.

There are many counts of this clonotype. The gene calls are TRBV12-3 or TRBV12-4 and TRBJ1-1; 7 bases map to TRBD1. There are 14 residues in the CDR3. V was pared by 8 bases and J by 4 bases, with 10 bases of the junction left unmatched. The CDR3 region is CASGGETGITEAFF. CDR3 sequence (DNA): TGTGCCAGCGGGGGGGAGACAGGGATCACTGAAGCTTTCTTT.

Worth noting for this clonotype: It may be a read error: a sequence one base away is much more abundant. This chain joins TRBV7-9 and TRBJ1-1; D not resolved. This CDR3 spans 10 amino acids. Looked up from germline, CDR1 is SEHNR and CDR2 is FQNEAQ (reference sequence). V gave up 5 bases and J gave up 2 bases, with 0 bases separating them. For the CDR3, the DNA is TGTGCCAGCAGCAACACTGAAGCTTTCTTT. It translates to CASSNTEAFF.

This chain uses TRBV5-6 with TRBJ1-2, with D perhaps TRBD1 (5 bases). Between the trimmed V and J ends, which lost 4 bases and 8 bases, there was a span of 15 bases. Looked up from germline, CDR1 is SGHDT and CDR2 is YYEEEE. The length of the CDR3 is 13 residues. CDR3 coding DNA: TGTGCCAGCAGCCCAGACGGGACGTGGGGCTACACCTTC. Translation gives CASSPDGTWGYTF.

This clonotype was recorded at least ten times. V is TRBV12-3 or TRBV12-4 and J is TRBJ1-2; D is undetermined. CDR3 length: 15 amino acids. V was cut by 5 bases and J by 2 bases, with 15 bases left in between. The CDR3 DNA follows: TGTGCCAGCAGTCTAACACCCGGAGGGAACTATGGCTACACCTTC. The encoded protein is CASSLTPGGNYGYTF.

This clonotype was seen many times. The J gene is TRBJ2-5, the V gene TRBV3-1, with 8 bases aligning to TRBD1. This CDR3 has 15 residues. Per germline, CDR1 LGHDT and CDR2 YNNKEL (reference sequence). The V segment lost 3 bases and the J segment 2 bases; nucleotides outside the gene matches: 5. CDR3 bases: TGTGCCAGCAGCCAGAGGGGACAGGAGCAAGAGACCCAGTACTTC. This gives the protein CASSQRGQEQETQYF.

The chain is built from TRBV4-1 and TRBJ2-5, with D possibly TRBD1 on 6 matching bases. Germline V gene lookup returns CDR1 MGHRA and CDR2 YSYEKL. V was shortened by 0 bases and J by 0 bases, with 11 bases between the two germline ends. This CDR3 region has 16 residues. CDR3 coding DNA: TGCGCCAGCAGCCAAGAGGGGAACAGGGACCAAGAGACCCAGTACTTC. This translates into CASSQEGNRDQETQYF.

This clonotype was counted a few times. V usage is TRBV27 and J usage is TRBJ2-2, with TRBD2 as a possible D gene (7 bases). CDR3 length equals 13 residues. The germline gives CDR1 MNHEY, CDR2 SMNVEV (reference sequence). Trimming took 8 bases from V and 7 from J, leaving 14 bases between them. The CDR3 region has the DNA TGTGCCAGCGATAAAAGGGGGGGCGGGGAGCTGTTTTTT. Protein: CASDKRGGGELFF.

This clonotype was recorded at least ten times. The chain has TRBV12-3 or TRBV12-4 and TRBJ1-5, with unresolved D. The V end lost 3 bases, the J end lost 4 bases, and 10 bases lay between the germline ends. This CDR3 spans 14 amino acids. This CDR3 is CASSFQQLNQPQHF. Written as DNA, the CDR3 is TGTGCCAGCAGTTTCCAACAGCTAAATCAGCCCCAGCATTTT.

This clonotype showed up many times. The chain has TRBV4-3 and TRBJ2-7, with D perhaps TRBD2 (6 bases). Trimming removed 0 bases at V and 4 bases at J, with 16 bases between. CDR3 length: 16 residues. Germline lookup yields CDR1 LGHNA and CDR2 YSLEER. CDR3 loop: CASSQDPLEGGYEQYF. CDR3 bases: TGCGCCAGCAGCCAAGATCCCCTTGAGGGAGGATACGAGCAGTACTTC.

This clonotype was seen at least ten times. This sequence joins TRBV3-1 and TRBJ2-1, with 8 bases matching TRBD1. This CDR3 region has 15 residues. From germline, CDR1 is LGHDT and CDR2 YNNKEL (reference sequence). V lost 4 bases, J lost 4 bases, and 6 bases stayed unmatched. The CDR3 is CASSRARGQYNEQFF. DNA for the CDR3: TGTGCCAGCAGCCGGGCCAGGGGGCAGTACAATGAGCAGTTCTTC.

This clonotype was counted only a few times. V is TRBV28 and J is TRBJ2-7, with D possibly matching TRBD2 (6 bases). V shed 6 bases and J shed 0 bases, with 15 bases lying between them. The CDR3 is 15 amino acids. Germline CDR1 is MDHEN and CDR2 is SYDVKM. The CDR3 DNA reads TGTGCCAGCAGCCTGGGAGGTAATCCCTCCTACGAGCAGTACTTC. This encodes CASSLGGNPSYEQYF.

The chain's CDR3 is CASSQDSKGQGPTGELFF. CDR3 coding DNA: TGCGCCAGCAGCCAAGATAGTAAAGGACAGGGGCCCACCGGGGAGCTGTTTTTT. J is TRBJ2-2 and V is TRBV4-1, with TRBD1 identical over 9 bases. The CDR3 is made up of 18 amino acids. V lost 0 bases, J lost 4 bases, and 9 bases stayed unmatched. Germline lookup yields CDR1 MGHRA and CDR2 YSYEKL.

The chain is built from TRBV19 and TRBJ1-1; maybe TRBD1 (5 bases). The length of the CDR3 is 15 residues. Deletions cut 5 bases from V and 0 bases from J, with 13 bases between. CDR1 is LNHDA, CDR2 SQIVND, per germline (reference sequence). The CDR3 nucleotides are TGTGCCAGTAGTGGGACTTTCGATTTGAACACTGAAGCTTTCTTT. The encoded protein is CASSGTFDLNTEAFF.

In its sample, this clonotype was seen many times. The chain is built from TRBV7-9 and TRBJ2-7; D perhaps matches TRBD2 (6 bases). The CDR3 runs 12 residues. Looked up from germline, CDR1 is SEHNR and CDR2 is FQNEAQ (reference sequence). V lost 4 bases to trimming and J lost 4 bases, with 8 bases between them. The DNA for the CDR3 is TGTGCCAGCAGCTGGGACTTATACGAGCAGTACTTC. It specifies CASSWDLYEQYF. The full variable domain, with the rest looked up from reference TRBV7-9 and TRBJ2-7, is DTGVSQNPRHKITKRGQNVTFRCDPISEHNRLYWYRQTLGQGPEFLTYFQNEAQLEKSRLLSDRFSAERPKGSFSTLEIQRTEQGDSAMYLCASSWDLYEQYFGPGTRLTVT.

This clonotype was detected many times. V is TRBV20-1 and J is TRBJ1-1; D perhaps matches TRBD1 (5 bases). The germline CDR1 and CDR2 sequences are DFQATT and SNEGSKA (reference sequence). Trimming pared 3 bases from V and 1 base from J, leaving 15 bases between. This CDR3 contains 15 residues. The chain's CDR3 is CSARTAHTSNTEAFF. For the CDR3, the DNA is TGCAGTGCTAGGACAGCCCATACCTCGAACACTGAAGCTTTCTTT.